These 25 T cell receptor beta chains were all obtained from the same sample, sequenced in a study of identical twins. TCRdb used MiXCR to reprocess the 5' RACE reads, holding one entry per CDR3 protein. The sample records about 240,000 distinct CDR3 sequences, about 11% being singletons. Sequencing input: memory T cells sorted from blood. Source of these receptors: a man over 45 in good health.

This clonotype was recorded at least ten times. The chain recombines TRBV5-1 with TRBJ2-1, with TRBD1 matching over 9 bases. J lost 5 bases, V lost 4 bases, and 4 bases had no gene match. The CDR3 contains 14 residues. CDR1 is SGHRS and CDR2 is YFSETQ in the germline V gene. CDR3 region: CASSRQGEDNEQFF. The CDR3 DNA is TGCGCCAGCAGCAGACAGGGGGAGGACAATGAGCAGTTCTTC.

This clonotype has a count of ten or more. The rearrangement uses TRBV20-1 and TRBJ2-7, with TRBD2 matching 14 bases. Germline values: CDR1 DFQATT, CDR2 SNEGSKA (reference sequence). The length of the CDR3 is 15 residues. Germline trimming cut 3 bases from V and 1 base from J; bases unmatched to any gene: 2. Here the CDR3 reads CSASGTSGGSYEQYF. The CDR3 DNA is TGCAGTGCTAGCGGGACTAGCGGGGGATCCTACGAGCAGTACTTC.

The V gene is TRBV30, the J gene TRBJ2-4; D unresolved. The CDR3 sequence is 13 residues long. Trimming took 5 bases from V and 7 from J, leaving 15 bases between them. Germline assignment: CDR1 GTSNPN and CDR2 SVGIG (reference sequence). The CDR3, as DNA: TGTGCCTGGTCTGTTCAGATGGGGAACATTCAGTACTTC. As protein: CAWSVQMGNIQYF.

This clonotype was counted many times. CDR3 DNA sequence: TGTGCCAGCAGTCCGAGACAGGCGCGCTCCTACGAGCAGTACTTC. This sequence encodes CASSPRQARSYEQYF. This sequence joins TRBV12-3 or TRBV12-4 and TRBJ2-7; D may be TRBD1 (6 bases). This CDR3 is built from 15 residues. Trimming removed 5 bases at V and 0 bases at J, with 14 bases between.

The rearrangement joins TRBV2 to TRBJ1-2, with D possibly TRBD1 on 5 matching bases. This CDR3 is built from 17 residues. Germline V gene sequence: CDR1 SNHLY, CDR2 FYNNEI. Trimming cost V 2 bases and J 3 bases, with 19 bases left between them. CDR3 DNA: TGTGCCAGCAGTGAAATGGGGCCGCCGACCTCAGACTATGGCTACACCTTC. Its translation is CASSEMGPPTSDYGYTF.

This clonotype has at least ten counts. CDR3 DNA: TGTGCCAGCAGTGGGCTAGCGGAAGTCTCCTACAATGAGCAGTTCTTC. It translates to CASSGLAEVSYNEQFF. The chain links TRBV2 to TRBJ2-1, with 7 bases matching TRBD2. Unmatched junction bases numbered 6, after V lost 4 bases and J lost 0 bases. Per the germline V gene, CDR1 is SNHLY and CDR2 is FYNNEI. The CDR3 has 16 residues. Full variable domain (outside the CDR3, taken from reference TRBV2 and TRBJ2-1): EPEVTQTPSHQVTQMGQEVILRCVPISNHLYFYWYRQILGQKVEFLVSFYNNEISEKSEIFDDQFSVERPDGSNFTLKIRSTKLEDSAMYFCASSGLAEVSYNEQFFGPGTRLTVL.

This clonotype was observed many times. The chain couples TRBV19 to TRBJ2-3; D is uncertain. Germline V gene lookup returns CDR1 LNHDA and CDR2 SQIVND (reference sequence). This CDR3 spans 14 amino acids. V was pared by 6 bases and J by 6 bases, with 16 bases between. CDR3 nucleotide sequence: TGTGCCAGTAGCACGGGTACAAGAACCGATACGCAGTATTTT. Its translation is CASSTGTRTDTQYF.

This clonotype has at least ten counts. The chain carries TRBV29-1 and TRBJ2-5, with D perhaps TRBD2 (5 bases). V lost 6 bases to trimming and J lost 5 bases, with 13 bases between them. Germline V gene sequence: CDR1 SQVTM, CDR2 ANQGSEA. The CDR3 runs to 12 residues. CDR3 sequence (DNA): TGCAGCGTCCAGCCGGGGATGGAGACCCAGTACTTC. Encoded protein: CSVQPGMETQYF.

This clonotype was counted many times. The V and J genes are TRBV27 and TRBJ1-5; D not resolved. V shed 2 bases and J shed 9 bases, with 14 bases lying between them. The CDR3 contains 14 residues. Germline V lookup: CDR1 MNHEY, CDR2 SMNVEV (reference sequence). The CDR3 protein is CASSLERTSGPQHF. In DNA, the CDR3 is TGTGCCAGCAGTTTAGAGCGGACGAGCGGGCCCCAGCATTTT.

This chain connects TRBV28 to TRBJ2-2; D unresolved. V was pared by 5 bases and J by 6 bases, with 10 bases between. CDR3 length equals 13 residues. CDR1 and CDR2 (germline): MDHEN, SYDVKM. The CDR3 nucleotides are TGTGCCAGCAGTCCCGAGCGTGCCGGGGAGCTGTTTTTT. The encoded protein is CASSPERAGELFF.

The J gene is TRBJ1-3, the V gene TRBV5-1; no clear D gene. This CDR3 has 16 amino acids. Trimming took off 0 bases at V and 0 bases at J, with 10 bases between the two ends. The germline CDR1 and CDR2 sequences are SGHRS and YFSETQ. The CDR3 bases are TGCGCCAGCAGCTTGGACTCGGCGTCCTCTGGAAACACCATATATTTT. It translates to CASSLDSASSGNTIYF.

There are many counts of this clonotype. The gene calls are TRBV5-5 and TRBJ2-1; D ambiguous. Looked up from germline, CDR1 is SGHKS and CDR2 is YYEKEE (reference sequence). The CDR3 covers 16 residues. V was clipped by 0 bases and J by 3 bases, with 13 bases between them. The CDR3 nucleotides are TGTGCCAGCAGCTTGGACATCCACCCCCGCTACAATGAGCAGTTCTTC. Translation gives CASSLDIHPRYNEQFF.

Concerning this clonotype: A read error may produce the germline difference seen at one junction end. This rearrangement joins TRBV20-1 to TRBJ1-1; D unresolved. Per germline, CDR1 DFQATT and CDR2 SNEGSKA (reference sequence). The CDR3 is 11 amino acids. The CDR3 region is CIGPMNTEAFF. In DNA, the CDR3 is TGTATAGGTCCCATGAACACTGAAGCTTTCTTT.

This clonotype was counted many times. The chain uses TRBV6-6 and TRBJ2-1; no firm D call. CDR3 length: 12 amino acids. Germline V gene lookup returns CDR1 MNHNY and CDR2 SVGAGI (reference sequence). V lost 5 bases and J lost 9, with 11 bases in between. DNA of the CDR3: TGTGCCAGCAGTACCGACGATCCTGAGCAGTTCTTC. Its translation: CASSTDDPEQFF.

This clonotype has a handful of counts. The chain is built from TRBV12-3 or TRBV12-4 and TRBJ2-7; TRBD1 matches 7 bases. This CDR3 is 14 amino acids long. The junction had 5 bases not matched to a gene; V was cut back by 5 bases and J by 1 base. CDR3 protein: CASSPGQSSYEQYF. The DNA for the CDR3 is TGTGCCAGCAGTCCGGGACAGTCGTCCTACGAGCAGTACTTC.

This clonotype has a count of ten or more. The chain couples TRBV29-1 to TRBJ2-5, with D perhaps TRBD1 (6 bases). V lost 5 bases and J 3 bases, leaving 10 bases between the germline ends. The length of the CDR3 is 12 residues. CDR1 is SQVTM, CDR2 ANQGSEA, per germline. The chain's CDR3 is CSVSRQEETQYF. The CDR3 DNA sequence: TGCAGCGTTAGTCGACAGGAAGAGACCCAGTACTTC.

The chain couples TRBV4-2 to TRBJ2-7, with D perhaps matching TRBD2 (7 bases). Trimming removed 5 bases at V and 9 bases at J, with 14 bases between. This CDR3 is built from 12 residues. Germline CDR1 reads LGHNA; CDR2 reads YNFKEQ. CDR3 nucleotide sequence: TGTGCCAGCAGCGGCCGGGGGGCCGGGCAGTACTTC. It codes for CASSGRGAGQYF.

This clonotype was counted ten times or more. The genes are TRBV4-3 and TRBJ2-2; no clear D gene. The CDR3 has 15 residues. In germline, CDR1 is LGHNA, CDR2 YSLEER. Trimming cost V 0 bases and J 1 base, with 6 bases left between them. CDR3 nucleotides: TGCGCCAGCAGCCAAGACAGGAGGAACACCGGGGAGCTGTTTTTT. It encodes CASSQDRRNTGELFF.

V gene TRBV5-5 combines with J gene TRBJ1-2; the D gene is possibly TRBD1 (6 bases). CDR3 length: 15 amino acids. CDR1 and CDR2 (germline): SGHKS, YYEKEE (reference sequence). V lost 3 bases to trimming and J lost 3 bases, with 15 bases between them. In DNA, the CDR3 is TGTGCCAGCAGCTCCTCGGGTGGGGGCTACTATGGCTACACCTTC. This gives the protein CASSSSGGGYYGYTF.

This clonotype has more than one count but fewer than ten. Here the CDR3 DNA reads TGCGCCAGCAGCTTGTTGCCAGGCAATGAGCAGTTCTTC. Protein product: CASSLLPGNEQFF. The chain uses TRBV5-1 and TRBJ2-1; no reliable D call. CDR1 is SGHRS and CDR2 is YFSETQ in the germline V gene. V was pared by 1 base and J by 6 bases, with 8 bases between. The CDR3 has 13 amino acids.

The CDR3 sequence: CAISDSRGSSYNEQFF. DNA of the CDR3: TGTGCCATCAGTGATTCGCGGGGGAGCTCCTACAATGAGCAGTTCTTC. The V gene is TRBV10-3, the J gene TRBJ2-1, with 7 bases identical to TRBD2. V dropped 3 bases and J dropped 0; count of bases not matched to a gene: 5. This CDR3 is built from 16 residues. The germline gives CDR1 ENHRY, CDR2 SYGVKD.

This clonotype was seen many times. The chain is built from TRBV20-1 and TRBJ2-5; D possibly corresponds to TRBD1 (6 bases). V was cut by 0 bases and J by 4 bases, with 15 bases left in between. The germline gives CDR1 DFQATT, CDR2 SNEGSKA (reference sequence). This CDR3 comprises 15 residues. CDR3 amino acids: CSARDNQGFGETQYF. Written as DNA, the CDR3 is TGCAGTGCTAGAGATAATCAGGGGTTCGGAGAGACCCAGTACTTC.

This clonotype was counted ten times or more. The CDR3 here is CASSLRRDEQYF. In DNA, the CDR3 is TGTGCCAGCAGTTTAAGGAGGGACGAGCAGTACTTC. This sequence joins TRBV12-3 or TRBV12-4 and TRBJ2-7; tentatively, D is TRBD2 (6 bases). This CDR3 spans 12 amino acids. Trimming took off 2 bases at V and 5 bases at J, with 7 bases between the two ends.

V and J are TRBV5-1 and TRBJ2-7, with 7 nucleotides matching TRBD1. The CDR3 consists of 15 residues. The germline CDR1 and CDR2 sequences are SGHRS and YFSETQ. The V gene end was trimmed by 4 bases and the J gene end by 1 base; junction bases not matched to a gene: 8. The CDR3 nucleotides read TGCGCCAGCAGCCAACCCGACAGGGCGTCCTACGAGCAGTACTTC. Translation: CASSQPDRASYEQYF.

The chain has TRBV28 and TRBJ1-5; TRBD1 matches at 7 bases. The germline gives CDR1 MDHEN, CDR2 SYDVKM. The junction had 8 bases not matched to a gene; V was cut back by 8 bases and J by 4 bases. The CDR3 contains 14 residues. CDR3 amino acids: CASGPGTANQPQHF. The CDR3 DNA sequence: TGTGCCAGCGGCCCTGGGACAGCAAATCAGCCCCAGCATTTT. The full variable domain, in which reference TRBV28 and TRBJ1-5 provide the parts outside the CDR3, is DVKVTQSSRYLVKRTGEKVFLECVQDMDHENMFWYRQDPGLGLRLIYFSYDVKMKEKGDIPEGYSVSREKKERFSLILESASTNQTSMYLCASGPGTANQPQHFGDGTRLSIL.